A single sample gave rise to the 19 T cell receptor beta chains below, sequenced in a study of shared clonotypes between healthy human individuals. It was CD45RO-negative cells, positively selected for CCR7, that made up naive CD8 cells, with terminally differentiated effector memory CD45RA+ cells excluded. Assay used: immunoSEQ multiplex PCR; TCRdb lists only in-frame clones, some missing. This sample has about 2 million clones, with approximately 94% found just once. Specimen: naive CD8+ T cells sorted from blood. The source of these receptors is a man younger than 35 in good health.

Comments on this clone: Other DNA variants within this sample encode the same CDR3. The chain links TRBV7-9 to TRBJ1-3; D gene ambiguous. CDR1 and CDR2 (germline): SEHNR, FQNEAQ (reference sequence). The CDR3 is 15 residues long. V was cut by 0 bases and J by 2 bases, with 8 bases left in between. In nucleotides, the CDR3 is TGTGCCAGCAGCTTAGCAACGGGAACTGGAAACACCATATATTTT. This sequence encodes CASSLATGTGNTIYF.

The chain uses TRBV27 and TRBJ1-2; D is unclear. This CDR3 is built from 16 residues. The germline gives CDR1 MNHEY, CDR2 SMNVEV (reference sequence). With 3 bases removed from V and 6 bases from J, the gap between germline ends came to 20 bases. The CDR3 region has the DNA TGTGCCAGCAGTTTCCGGGATGGAGTTATCATCCATGGCTACACCTTC. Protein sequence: CASSFRDGVIIHGYTF.

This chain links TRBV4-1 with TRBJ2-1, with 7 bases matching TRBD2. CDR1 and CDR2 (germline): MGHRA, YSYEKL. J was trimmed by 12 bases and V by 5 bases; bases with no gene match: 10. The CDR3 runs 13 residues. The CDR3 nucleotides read TGCGCCAGCAGCGCCAGCGGGGCAGTCGGGCAGTTCTTC. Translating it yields CASSASGAVGQFF.

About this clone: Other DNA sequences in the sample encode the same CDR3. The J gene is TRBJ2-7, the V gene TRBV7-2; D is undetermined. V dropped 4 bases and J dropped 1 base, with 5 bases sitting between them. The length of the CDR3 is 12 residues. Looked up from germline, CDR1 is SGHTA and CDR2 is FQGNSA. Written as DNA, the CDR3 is TGTGCCAGCAGCTCTCCTTCCTACGAGCAGTACTTC. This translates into CASSSPSYEQYF.

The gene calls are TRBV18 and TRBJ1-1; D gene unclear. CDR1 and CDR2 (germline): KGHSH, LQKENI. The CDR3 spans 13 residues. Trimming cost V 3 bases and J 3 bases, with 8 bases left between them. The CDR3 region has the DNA TGTGCCAGCTCACCCGGGTTCTACACTGAAGCTTTCTTT. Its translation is CASSPGFYTEAFF. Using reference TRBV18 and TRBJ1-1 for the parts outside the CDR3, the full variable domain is NAGVMQNPRHLVRRRGQEARLRCSPMKGHSHVYWYRQLPEEGLKFMVYLQKENIIDESGMPKERFSAEFPKEGPSILRIQQVVRGDSAAYFCASSPGFYTEAFFGQGTRLTVV.

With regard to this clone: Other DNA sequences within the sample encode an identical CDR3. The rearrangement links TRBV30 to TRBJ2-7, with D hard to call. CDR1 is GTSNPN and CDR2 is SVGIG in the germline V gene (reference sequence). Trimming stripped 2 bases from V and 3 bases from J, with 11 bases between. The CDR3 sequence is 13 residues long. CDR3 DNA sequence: TGTGCCTGGAGTAACCCATCCGGCTACGAGCAGTACTTC. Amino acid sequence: CAWSNPSGYEQYF.

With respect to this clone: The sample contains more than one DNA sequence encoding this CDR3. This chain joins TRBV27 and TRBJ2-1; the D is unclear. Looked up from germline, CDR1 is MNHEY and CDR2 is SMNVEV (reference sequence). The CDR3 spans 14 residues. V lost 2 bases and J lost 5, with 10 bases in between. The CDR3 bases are TGTGCCAGCAGTTTAAGGCAGGCTAACAATGAGCAGTTCTTC. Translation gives CASSLRQANNEQFF.

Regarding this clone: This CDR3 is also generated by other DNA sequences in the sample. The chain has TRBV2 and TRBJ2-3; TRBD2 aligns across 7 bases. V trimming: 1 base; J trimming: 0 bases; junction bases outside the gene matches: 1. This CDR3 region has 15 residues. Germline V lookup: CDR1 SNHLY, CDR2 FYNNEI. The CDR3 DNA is TGTGCCAGCAGTGAAGACGGGGGGAGCACAGATACGCAGTATTTT. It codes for CASSEDGGSTDTQYF.

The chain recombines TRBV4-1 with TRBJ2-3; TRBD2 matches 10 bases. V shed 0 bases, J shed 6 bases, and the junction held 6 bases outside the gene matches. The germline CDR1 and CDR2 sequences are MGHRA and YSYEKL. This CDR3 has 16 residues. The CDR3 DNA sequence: TGCGCCAGCAGCCAAGACGATGGTAGCGGGAGGGATACGCAGTATTTT. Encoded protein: CASSQDDGSGRDTQYF.

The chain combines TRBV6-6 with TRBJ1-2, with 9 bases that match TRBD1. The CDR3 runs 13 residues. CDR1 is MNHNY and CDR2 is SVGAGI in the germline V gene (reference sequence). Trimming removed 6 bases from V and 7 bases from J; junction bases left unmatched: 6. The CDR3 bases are TGTGCCAGCAGCCCACAGGGGGCTGGTGGCTACACCTTC. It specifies CASSPQGAGGYTF.

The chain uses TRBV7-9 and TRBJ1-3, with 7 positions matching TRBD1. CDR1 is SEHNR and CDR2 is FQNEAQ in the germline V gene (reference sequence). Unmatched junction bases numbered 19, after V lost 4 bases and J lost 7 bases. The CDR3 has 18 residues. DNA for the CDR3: TGTGCCAGCAGCTCCCCAGAGCAACCGGGACAGAAAAGGAACACCATATATTTT. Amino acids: CASSSPEQPGQKRNTIYF.

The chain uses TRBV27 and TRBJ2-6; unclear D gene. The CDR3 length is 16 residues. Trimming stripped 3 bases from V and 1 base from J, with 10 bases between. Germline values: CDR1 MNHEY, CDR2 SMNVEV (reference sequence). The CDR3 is CASSFLRPSGANVLTF. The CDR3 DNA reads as TGTGCCAGCAGTTTTCTAAGACCTTCTGGGGCCAACGTCCTGACTTTC. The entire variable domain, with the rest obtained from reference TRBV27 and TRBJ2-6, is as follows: EAQVTQNPRYLITVTGKKLTVTCSQNMNHEYMSWYRQDPGLGLRQIYYSMNVEVTDKGDVPEGYKVSRKEKRNFPLILESPSPNQTSLYFCASSFLRPSGANVLTFGAGSRLTVL.

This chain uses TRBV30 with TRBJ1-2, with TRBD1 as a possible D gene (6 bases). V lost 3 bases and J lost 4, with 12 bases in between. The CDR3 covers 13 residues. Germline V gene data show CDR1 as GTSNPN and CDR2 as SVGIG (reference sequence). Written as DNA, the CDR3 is TGTGCCTGGAGGGGAAGGGGGAGCTATGGCTACACCTTC. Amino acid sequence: CAWRGRGSYGYTF.

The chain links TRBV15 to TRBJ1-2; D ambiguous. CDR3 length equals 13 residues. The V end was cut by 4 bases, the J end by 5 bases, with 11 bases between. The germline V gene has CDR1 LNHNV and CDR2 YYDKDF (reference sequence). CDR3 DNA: TGTGCCACCAGCATAGAACGAGGGTATGGCTACACCTTC. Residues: CATSIERGYGYTF.

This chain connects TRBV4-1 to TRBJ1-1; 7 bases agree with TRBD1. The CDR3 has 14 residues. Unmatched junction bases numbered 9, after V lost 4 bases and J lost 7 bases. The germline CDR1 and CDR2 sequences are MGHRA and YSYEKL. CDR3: CASSPLDRDNEAFF. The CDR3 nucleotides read TGCGCCAGCAGCCCGTTAGACAGGGATAATGAAGCTTTCTTT.

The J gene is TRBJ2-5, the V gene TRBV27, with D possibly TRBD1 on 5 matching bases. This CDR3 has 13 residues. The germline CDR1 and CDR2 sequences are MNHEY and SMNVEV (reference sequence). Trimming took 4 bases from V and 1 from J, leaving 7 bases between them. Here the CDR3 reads CASSWGSQETQYF. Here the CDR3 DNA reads TGTGCCAGCAGTTGGGGCAGCCAAGAGACCCAGTACTTC.

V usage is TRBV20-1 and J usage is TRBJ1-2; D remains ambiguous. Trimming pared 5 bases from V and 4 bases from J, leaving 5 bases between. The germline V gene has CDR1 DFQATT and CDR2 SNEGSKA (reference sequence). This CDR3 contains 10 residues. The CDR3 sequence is CSAWTYGYTF. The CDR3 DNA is TGCAGTGCTTGGACCTATGGCTACACCTTC.

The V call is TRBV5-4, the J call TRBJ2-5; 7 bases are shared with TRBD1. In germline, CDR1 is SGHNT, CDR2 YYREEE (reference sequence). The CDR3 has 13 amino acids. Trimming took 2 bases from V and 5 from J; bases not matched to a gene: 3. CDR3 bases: TGTGCCAGCAGCTTTGGGACAGTGGAGACCCAGTACTTC. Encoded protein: CASSFGTVETQYF. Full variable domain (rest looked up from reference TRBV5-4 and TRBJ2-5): ETGVTQSPTHLIKTRGQQVTLRCSSQSGHNTVSWYQQALGQGPQFIFQYYREEENGRGNFPPRFSGLQFPNYSSELNVNALELDDSALYLCASSFGTVETQYFGPGTRLLVL.

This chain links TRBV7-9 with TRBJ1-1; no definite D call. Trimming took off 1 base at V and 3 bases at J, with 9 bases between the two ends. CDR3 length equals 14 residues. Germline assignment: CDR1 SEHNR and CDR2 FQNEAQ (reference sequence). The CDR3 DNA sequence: TGTGCCAGCAGCTTAGAGGAGTCCCACACTGAAGCTTTCTTT. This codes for CASSLEESHTEAFF.